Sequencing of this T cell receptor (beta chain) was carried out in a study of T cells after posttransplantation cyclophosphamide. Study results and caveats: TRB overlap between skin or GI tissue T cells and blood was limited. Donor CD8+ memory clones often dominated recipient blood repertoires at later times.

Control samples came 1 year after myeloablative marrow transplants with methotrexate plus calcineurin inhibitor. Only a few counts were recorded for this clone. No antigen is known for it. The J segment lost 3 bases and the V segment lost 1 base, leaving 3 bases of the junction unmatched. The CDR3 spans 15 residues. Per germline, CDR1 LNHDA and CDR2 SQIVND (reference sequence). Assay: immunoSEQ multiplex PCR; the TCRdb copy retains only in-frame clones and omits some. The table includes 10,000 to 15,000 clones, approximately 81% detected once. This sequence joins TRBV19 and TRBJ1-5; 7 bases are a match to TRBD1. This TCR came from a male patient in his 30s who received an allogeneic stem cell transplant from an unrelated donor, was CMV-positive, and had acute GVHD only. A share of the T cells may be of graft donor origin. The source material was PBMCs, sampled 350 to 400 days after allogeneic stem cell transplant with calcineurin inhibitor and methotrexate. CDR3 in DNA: TGTGCCAGTAGTATAGCAGGACAGGTCAATCAGCCCCAGCATTTT. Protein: CASSIAGQVNQPQHF.